Sequencing of this T cell receptor (beta chain) was carried out in a study of CD8 T cells in ankylosing spondylitis. Study-wide points: Peripheral blood samples showed relatively rare disease-linked clones, and these clones were CD8+. Typical of ankylosing spondylitis blood, it appeared, was a TCR beta motif of under 10 highly homologous variants.

The CDR3 totals 12 residues. Germline V gene sequence: CDR1 SGDLS, CDR2 YYNGEE. The V gene lost 0 bases and the J gene lost 10 bases, with 8 bases spanning the gap. As to this clonotype: Its antigen is as yet unknown.

TCRdb reprocessed the 5' RACE reads with MiXCR, giving one entry per CDR3 protein. The table records 25,000 to 35,000 distinct CDR3 sequences, around 5% of them present only once. The sample comprised blood, either unsorted or a sorted T cell fraction (not recorded which). The chain employs TRBV9 and TRBJ2-1; D is unclear. The origin of this receptor is a female donor with ankylosing spondylitis or in good health (not recorded which). Here the CDR3 DNA reads TGTGCCAGCAGCGTAGATTATCGGGAGCAGTTCTTC. Translation gives CASSVDYREQFF.